This is a list of T cell receptor beta chains from one sample in a study of cytomegalovirus exposure and HLA in healthy donors. Profiling relied on immunoSEQ multiplex PCR, and the TCRdb table lists in-frame clones only, not all of them. This sample yields tens of thousands of clones, of which 76% are seen a single time; over 1.1% belongs to the top ten. The specimen sequenced was PBMCs. The source is a male donor in good health and CMV-seronegative. The CDR3 runs from the conserved cysteine through the conserved F or W. A D gene is named only where the DNA matches it firmly. Clone sizes are given selectively: once, few, many, or a class where the clone is expanded.

j_call d_call clone_size v_call cdr3_aa cdr3_nt
TRBJ2-2 TRBD1 - TRBV2 CASSEDRGNTGELFF TGTGCCAGCAGCGAGGACAGGGGTAACACCGGGGAGCTGTTTTTT
TRBJ2-1 TRBD2 - TRBV6-5 CASSLTSGRRYNEQFF TGTGCCAGCAGTTTGACTAGCGGGAGACGTTACAATGAGCAGTTCTTC
TRBJ1-2 - - TRBV6-1 CASSENKSGYTF TGTGCCAGCAGTGAAAATAAGAGTGGCTACACCTTC
TRBJ2-1 - - TRBV10-3 CAISVGTPNEQFF TGTGCCATCAGTGTTGGCACACCCAATGAGCAGTTCTTC
TRBJ2-7 TRBD1 - TRBV7-9 CASSARDSREQYF TGTGCCAGCAGCGCCCGGGACAGCCGCGAGCAGTACTTC
TRBJ1-2 TRBD1 - TRBV28 CASTPDRGGYTF TGTGCCAGCACCCCTGACAGGGGTGGCTACACCTTC
TRBJ2-6 TRBD1 - TRBV29-1 CSVVSGTDNVLTF TGCAGCGTTGTCTCCGGGACAGACAACGTCCTGACTTTC
TRBJ1-2 - - TRBV5-1 CASSSTAGNYVYTF TGCGCCAGCAGTTCCACGGCGGGGAACTATGTCTACACCTTC
TRBJ1-2 TRBD1 - TRBV10-1 CASSEGGSYGYTF TGCGCCAGCAGTGAAGGGGGCTCCTATGGCTACACCTTC
TRBJ2-3 - - TRBV5-1 CASSQESTDTQYF TGCGCCAGCAGTCAAGAGAGCACAGATACGCAGTATTTT
TRBJ2-3 - - TRBV9 CASSVVSLSGTDTQYF TGTGCCAGCAGCGTAGTTTCTCTTTCTGGCACAGATACGCAGTATTTT
TRBJ2-7 - - TRBV6-5 CASSYSTGTYEQYF TGTGCCAGCAGTTACTCCACAGGGACCTACGAGCAGTACTTC
TRBJ2-5 TRBD2 few TRBV6-1 CAGRSVSSGKETQYF TGTGCCGGACGGAGCGTTTCTAGCGGAAAAGAGACCCAGTACTTC
TRBJ1-2 - - TRBV6-5 CASSYSAGAHGYTF TGTGCCAGCAGTTACTCGGCAGGGGCTCATGGCTACACCTTC
TRBJ2-7 TRBD2 - TRBV6-5 CASSRDYHSYEQYF TGTGCCAGCAGTCGGGACTACCACTCCTACGAGCAGTACTTC
TRBJ1-2 - - TRBV28 CASSLQGYGYTF TGTGCCAGCAGTTTACAGGGCTATGGCTACACCTTC
TRBJ2-7 - - TRBV28 CASSVRTARYEQYF TGTGCCAGCAGTGTACGGACTGCCCGCTACGAGCAGTACTTC
TRBJ1-4 TRBD1 - TRBV19 CASSRTGENEKLFF TGTGCCAGTAGTAGGACAGGGGAGAATGAAAAACTGTTTTTT
TRBJ2-5 TRBD2 once TRBV10-2 CASSSGRAKETQYF TGCGCCAGCAGTAGCGGGAGGGCCAAAGAGACCCAGTACTTC
TRBJ2-5 - - TRBV2 CASMDTVGKTQYF TGTGCCAGCATGGATACAGTCGGAAAGACCCAGTACTTC